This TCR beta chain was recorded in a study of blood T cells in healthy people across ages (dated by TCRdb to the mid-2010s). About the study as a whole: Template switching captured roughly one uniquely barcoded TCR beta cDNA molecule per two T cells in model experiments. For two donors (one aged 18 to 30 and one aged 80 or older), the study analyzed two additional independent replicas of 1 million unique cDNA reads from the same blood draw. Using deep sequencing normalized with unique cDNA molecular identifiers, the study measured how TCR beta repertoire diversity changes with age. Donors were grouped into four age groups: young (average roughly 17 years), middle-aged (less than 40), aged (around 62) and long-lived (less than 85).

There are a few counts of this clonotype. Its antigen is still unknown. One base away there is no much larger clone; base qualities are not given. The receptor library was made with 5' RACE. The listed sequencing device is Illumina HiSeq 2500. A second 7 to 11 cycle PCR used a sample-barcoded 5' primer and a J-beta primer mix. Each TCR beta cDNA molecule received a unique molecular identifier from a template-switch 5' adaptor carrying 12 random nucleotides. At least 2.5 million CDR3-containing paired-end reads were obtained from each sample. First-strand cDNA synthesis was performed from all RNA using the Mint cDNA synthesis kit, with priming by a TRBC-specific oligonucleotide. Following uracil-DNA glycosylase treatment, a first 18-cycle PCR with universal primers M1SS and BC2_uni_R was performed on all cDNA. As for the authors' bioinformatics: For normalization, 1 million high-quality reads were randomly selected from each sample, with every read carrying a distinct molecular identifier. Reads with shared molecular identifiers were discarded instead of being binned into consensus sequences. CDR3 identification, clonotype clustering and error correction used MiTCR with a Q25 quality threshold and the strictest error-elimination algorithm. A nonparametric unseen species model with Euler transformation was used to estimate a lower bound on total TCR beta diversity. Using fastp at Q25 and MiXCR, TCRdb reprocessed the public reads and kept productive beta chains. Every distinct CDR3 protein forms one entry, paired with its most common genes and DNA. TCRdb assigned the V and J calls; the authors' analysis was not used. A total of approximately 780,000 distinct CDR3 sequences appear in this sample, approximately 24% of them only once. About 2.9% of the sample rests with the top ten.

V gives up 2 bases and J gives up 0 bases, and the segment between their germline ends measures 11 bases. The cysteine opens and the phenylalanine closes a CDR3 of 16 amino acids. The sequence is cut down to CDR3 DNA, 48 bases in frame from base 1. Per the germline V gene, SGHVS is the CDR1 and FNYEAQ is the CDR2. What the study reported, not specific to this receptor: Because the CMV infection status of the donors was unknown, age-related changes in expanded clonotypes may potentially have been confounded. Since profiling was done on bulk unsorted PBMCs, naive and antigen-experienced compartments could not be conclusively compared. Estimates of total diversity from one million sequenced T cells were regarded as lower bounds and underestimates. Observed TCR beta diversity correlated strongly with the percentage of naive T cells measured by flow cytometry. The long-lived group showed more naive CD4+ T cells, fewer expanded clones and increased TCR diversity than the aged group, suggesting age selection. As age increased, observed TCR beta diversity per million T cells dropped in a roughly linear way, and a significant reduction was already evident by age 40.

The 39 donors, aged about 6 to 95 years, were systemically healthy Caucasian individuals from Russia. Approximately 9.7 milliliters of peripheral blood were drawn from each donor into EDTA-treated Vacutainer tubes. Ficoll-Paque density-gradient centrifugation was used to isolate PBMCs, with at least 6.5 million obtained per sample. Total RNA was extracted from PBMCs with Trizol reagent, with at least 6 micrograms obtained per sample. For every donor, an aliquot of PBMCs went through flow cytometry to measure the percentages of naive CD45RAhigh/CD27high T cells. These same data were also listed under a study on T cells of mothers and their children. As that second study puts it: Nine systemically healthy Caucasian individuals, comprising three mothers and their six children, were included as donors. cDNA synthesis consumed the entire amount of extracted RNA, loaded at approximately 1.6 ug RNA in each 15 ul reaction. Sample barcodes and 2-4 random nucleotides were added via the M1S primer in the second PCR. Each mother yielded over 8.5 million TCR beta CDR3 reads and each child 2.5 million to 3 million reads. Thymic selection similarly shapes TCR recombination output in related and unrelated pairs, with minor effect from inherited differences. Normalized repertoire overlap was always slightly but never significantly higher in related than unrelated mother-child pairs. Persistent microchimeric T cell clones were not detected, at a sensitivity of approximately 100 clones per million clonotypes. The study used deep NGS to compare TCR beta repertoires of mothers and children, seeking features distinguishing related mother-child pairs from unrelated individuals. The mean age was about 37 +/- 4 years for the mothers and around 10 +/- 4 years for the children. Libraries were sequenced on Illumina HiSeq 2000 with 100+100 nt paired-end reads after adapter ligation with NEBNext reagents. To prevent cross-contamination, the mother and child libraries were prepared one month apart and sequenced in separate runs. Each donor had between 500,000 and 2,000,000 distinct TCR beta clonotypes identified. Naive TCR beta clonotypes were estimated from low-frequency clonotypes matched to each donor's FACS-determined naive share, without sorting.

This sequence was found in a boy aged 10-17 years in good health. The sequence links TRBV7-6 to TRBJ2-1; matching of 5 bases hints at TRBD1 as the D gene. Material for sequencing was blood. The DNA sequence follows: TGTGCCAGCAGCTTACGTGGGGCTTCCTCCTACAATGAGCAGTTCTTC. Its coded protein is CASSLRGASSYNEQFF.